This TCR beta chain originates from a study of CD8 T cells in ankylosing spondylitis (TCRdb year 2017). For context, the study as a whole: T cell receptor beta repertoires were profiled in healthy donors and ankylosing spondylitis patients so that disease-linked TCR variants could be found. In total, the full study cohort was made up of some 110 healthy donors and 25 to 30 ankylosing spondylitis patients. Peripheral blood was sampled, and synovial fluid was additionally collected from ankylosing spondylitis patients. Broader findings and caveats from the paper: The disease-linked clones were reported as significantly enriched in matched synovial fluid samples from ankylosing spondylitis patients. Some motif variants were previously reported in synovial fluid and blood of reactive arthritis patients, suggesting common disease-initiation mechanisms. The disease-linked clones had a CD8+ phenotype and were found at relatively low frequencies in peripheral blood. A TCR beta motif made up of several highly homologous amino acid variants appeared to be characteristic of blood from ankylosing spondylitis patients.

With regard to this clonotype: Its antigen is currently not known. The sample holds no much larger clone one base away, and base qualities are not on file.

Reads for this sample came from an Illumina HiSeq 2500. Quantitative 5'-RACE with molecular barcodes was used to prepare TCR beta libraries. Regarding the original processing steps: A new computational method, built on a probabilistic model of VDJ rearrangement, was used to identify disease-linked TCR variants. TCRdb trimmed public reads at Q25 via fastp, called clones via MiXCR and kept in-frame beta chains. CDR3 protein sequences are deduplicated, and each keeps its most common genes and DNA. The V and J calls here are based on TCRdb, not the publication. This sample is represented by about 500,000 distinct CDR3 sequences; approximately 5.3% of them were singletons. The ten largest clones represent roughly 3.5% of the sample. The specimen sequenced was blood, either unsorted or a sorted T cell fraction (not recorded which). The TCR originated in a male donor with ankylosing spondylitis.

CDR3 region: CAWSGGQLLLNIQYF. The DNA sequence is given as TGTGCCTGGAGCGGGGGCCAACTACTTTTAAACATTCAGTACTTC. The rearranged segments are TRBV30 and TRBJ2-4; the D gene could be either TRBD1 or TRBD2, each agreeing at 6 bases. Taken from the germline V gene (reference sequence), the CDR1 and CDR2 loops are GTSNPN and SVGIG. V was cut back by 3 bases and J by 6 bases, leaving a gap of 18 bases between them. CDR3 length: 15 amino acids, cysteine to phenylalanine. The entry retains the CDR3 DNA only, 45 bases that are in frame from base 1.